This T cell receptor (beta chain) emerged from a study of human T cells and chemical hapten exposure. Study findings and constraints: After DPC sensitization, TCRs above 1 in 1000 frequency showed no change. Given that the donors had alopecia, their immune response may differ from that seen in healthy people. PT1 expanded TCR counts and patch test score were linked, and their correlation was positive.

V lost 7 bases and J lost 1, with 8 bases in between. The length of the CDR3 is 12 residues. Germline CDR1 LNHDA, CDR2 SQIVND (reference sequence). Time point described: patch test 2, 6 weeks after DPC sensitization. Treatment specified: therapeutic diphenylcyclopropenone sensitization with weekly scalp DPC. The table lists this clonotype with a few counts. What it binds is not known. In the original workflow: Per-sample TCR counts ranged from roughly 23,224 to 750,000, median around 96,000. In TCRdb, the RACE reads were re-called with MiXCR into one record per CDR3 protein. TCRdb's processing, not the authors' own work, is the source of the V and J calls. The profile shows approximately 96,000 distinct CDR3 sequences, 9.3% of them singletons.

The rearrangement joins TRBV19 to TRBJ2-7; tentatively, D is TRBD1 (5 bases). The material was whole blood, obtained in connection with sensitization to the hapten diphenylcyclopropenone (DPC). This receptor was identified in a woman between 40 and 50 years old with alopecia areata. Some clones in this sample may be carry-over from other donors' samples. DNA of the CDR3: TGTGCCAGTAATAACAGGTCCTACGAGCAGTACTTC. Translating it yields CASNNRSYEQYF.